The TCR beta chain described here comes from a study of T cell repertoires in cytomegalovirus infection. For the study at large: The public TCR beta signatures pointed to both CMV infection and matching HLA type. Study-level results: Dominant in the ex vivo response were TCR beta clonotypes restricted by HLA-C and specific for CMV. There were carriers of CMV plus the relevant HLA, and cumulative public TCR beta family frequency identified them.

This CDR3 is built from 16 residues. Germline values: CDR1 SGHVS, CDR2 FNYEAQ. One entry per CDR3 protein, called by TCRdb with MiXCR from the reads. The top ten clones hold roughly 2.9% of a sample with some 700,000 distinct CDR3 sequences, 35% to 45% of them seen once. About this clonotype: As yet, its antigen is unknown. At one boundary the junction diverges from the germline segment, which might be a read error.

The clonotype originates from a human donor in good health (CMV status not recorded). Some clones in this sample may be carry-over from other donors' samples. V gene TRBV7-6 combines with J gene TRBJ2-1, with a tentative D call TRBD2 (6 bases). Sequenced: PBMCs. Here the CDR3 DNA reads TGTGCCATCAGCTTAGTGGGGGGTCGTACCTACAATGATCACTTCTTC. Protein sequence: CAISLVGGRTYNDHFF.